The next 16 T cell receptor beta chains were all read from a single sample in a study of CD8+CD57+ T cells in acquired aplastic anemia. Only patients with CD8+CD57+ cell expansion on flow cytometry were chosen for sequencing. TCR beta VDJ combinations and CDR3 sequences were profiled from genomic DNA. TCRdb reprocessed the reads with MiXCR, giving one entry per CDR3 protein. The sample consists of 450,000 to 600,000 distinct CDR3 sequences, 25% to 40% of them appearing once. The specimen sequenced was sorted CD4+, CD8+, or CD8+CD57+ T cells (not recorded which) from PBMCs. The receptors were gathered from a human donor with aplastic anemia.

At least ten counts were recorded for this clonotype. The genes are TRBV9 and TRBJ1-2; a possible D gene is TRBD1 (5 bases). The CDR3 is made up of 13 amino acids. Germline CDR1 and CDR2: SGDLS and YYNGEE. V dropped 3 bases and J dropped 3 bases, with 9 bases sitting between them. In DNA, the CDR3 is TGTGCCAGCAGCGCCTCGGGGCACTATGGCTACACCTTC. It codes for CASSASGHYGYTF.

The J gene is TRBJ2-6, the V gene TRBV2; D is unclear. The germline V gene has CDR1 SNHLY and CDR2 FYNNEI. The CDR3 runs 14 residues. Trimming removed 5 bases from V and 3 bases from J, with 8 bases in between. The CDR3 region has the DNA TGTGCCAGCAGTCCTTTTTTTGGGGCCAACGTCCTGACTTTC. It translates to CASSPFFGANVLTF.

This clonotype has a handful of counts. Possible read error: a much larger clone is one base away. The rearrangement joins TRBV19 to TRBJ2-7; D is uncertain. The CDR3 has 11 amino acids. Germline V lookup: CDR1 LNHDA, CDR2 SQIVND (reference sequence). The V end lost 7 bases, the J end lost 2 bases, and 6 bases lay between the germline ends. CDR3 nucleotides: TGTGCCAGTATGGAAGCCTACGAGCAGTACTTC. This gives the protein CASMEAYEQYF.

The table lists this clonotype with a few counts. V gene TRBV12-3 or TRBV12-4 combines with J gene TRBJ1-1; D unresolved. The CDR3 has 14 residues. Trimming took off 3 bases at V and 1 base at J, with 9 bases between the two ends. The CDR3 coding sequence is TGTGCCAGCAGTTTTACAAGGAGGAACACTGAAGCTTTCTTT. As protein: CASSFTRRNTEAFF.

Worth noting for this clonotype: At one end, the junction sequence differs from germline, possibly due to a read error. This chain's CDR3 is CASSEASSGLPPLHF. CDR3 sequence (DNA): TGTGCCAGCAGTGAAGCATCGTCAGGGCTTCCACCCCTCCACTTT. V is TRBV10-3 and J is TRBJ1-6, with D possibly matching TRBD1 (5 bases). The CDR3 loop spans 15 amino acids. Germline assignment: CDR1 ENHRY and CDR2 SYGVKD.

In the case of this clonotype: This sequence may be a read error, since a much larger clone differs from it by one base. The chain couples TRBV2 to TRBJ2-5; D is perhaps TRBD1 (6 bases). The length of the CDR3 is 15 residues. Germline assignment: CDR1 SNHLY and CDR2 FYNNEI. Trimming took 2 bases from V and 5 from J, leaving 15 bases between them. Here the CDR3 DNA reads TGTGCCAGCAGTGAACTCCCAGGGGCGGGCGAGACCCAGTACTTC. This sequence encodes CASSELPGAGETQYF. Full variable domain (missing parts from reference TRBV2 and TRBJ2-5): EPEVTQTPSHQVTQMGQEVILRCVPISNHLYFYWYRQILGQKVEFLVSFYNNEISEKSEIFDDQFSVERPDGSNFTLKIRSTKLEDSAMYFCASSELPGAGETQYFGPGTRLLVL.

This clonotype was seen a few times. The chain recombines TRBV10-3 with TRBJ1-4; possibly TRBD1 for D (5 bases). Germline assignment: CDR1 ENHRY and CDR2 SYGVKD. Trimming removed 0 bases from V and 7 bases from J, with 15 bases in between. The CDR3 totals 16 residues. The CDR3 bases are TGTGCCATCAGTGAGTCCACTACAGAAGGGGTTGAAAAACTGTTTTTT. This codes for CAISESTTEGVEKLFF.

The chain is built from TRBV12-3 or TRBV12-4 and TRBJ1-6, with a weak D call TRBD1 (5 bases). V was cut by 5 bases and J by 7 bases, with 12 bases left in between. The CDR3 spans 14 residues. This chain's CDR3 is CASSRQLQNSPLHF. CDR3 nucleotides: TGTGCCAGCAGTAGACAGCTCCAAAATTCACCCCTCCACTTT.

CDR3 residues: CASSSVEQFF. The CDR3 coding sequence is TGTGCCAGCAGTTCCGTTGAGCAGTTCTTC. The chain couples TRBV25-1 to TRBJ2-1, with D unclear. The CDR3 extends over 10 amino acids. V lost 5 bases, J lost 9 bases, and 5 bases lay in between. Germline CDR1 and CDR2: MGHDK and SYGVNS.

At least ten counts were recorded for this clonotype. V and J are TRBV9 and TRBJ1-3; D unclear. This CDR3 is 14 amino acids long. Between the trimmed V and J ends, which lost 0 bases and 9 bases, there was a span of 13 bases. Germline V gene data show CDR1 as SGDLS and CDR2 as YYNGEE. The CDR3 nucleotides read TGTGCCAGCAGCGTAGGCCGACCGGGAGGCACCATATATTTT. Its translation is CASSVGRPGGTIYF.

Comments on this clonotype: With a much larger clone just one base away, this may be a read error. The rearrangement links TRBV2 to TRBJ1-1; D is unclear. The CDR3 sequence is 16 residues long. CDR1 and CDR2 from the germline V gene are SNHLY and FYNNEI. Trimming cost V 8 bases and J 0 bases, with 19 bases left between them. CDR3 nucleotides: TGTGCCAGCGGAAACCAGGACGGACCGATGAACACTGAAGCTTTCTTT. The encoded protein is CASGNQDGPMNTEAFF. Using reference TRBV2 and TRBJ1-1 for the parts outside the CDR3, the full variable domain is EPEVTQTPSHQVTQMGQEVILRCVPISNHLYFYWYRQILGQKVEFLVSFYNNEISEKSEIFDDQFSVERPDGSNFTLKIRSTKLEDSAMYFCASGNQDGPMNTEAFFGQGTRLTVV.

This clonotype occurred many times. The rearrangement joins TRBV7-2 to TRBJ2-5; D remains unclear. Trimming took 6 bases from V and 3 from J, leaving 8 bases between them. This CDR3 comprises 12 residues. Germline lookup yields CDR1 SGHTA and CDR2 FQGNSA. The CDR3 coding sequence is TGTGCCAGCAGGTACTTGGAAGAGACCCAGTACTTC. The encoded protein is CASRYLEETQYF.

The chain has TRBV11-1 and TRBJ1-5; 7 bases map to TRBD1. This CDR3 contains 16 residues. The trim removed 0 bases at V and 4 bases at J, leaving 6 bases unmatched. The V gene's germline CDR1 is SGHAT and CDR2 FQDESV (reference sequence). The CDR3 here is CASSLARGLENQPQHF. CDR3 nucleotide sequence: TGTGCCAGCAGCTTAGCTAGGGGGCTGGAGAATCAGCCCCAGCATTTT.

This clonotype was seen a few times. The chain is built from TRBV5-6 and TRBJ2-7; no definite D call. CDR3 length: 13 amino acids. Trimming took 0 bases from V and 7 from J, leaving 11 bases between them. The V gene's germline CDR1 is SGHDT and CDR2 YYEEEE. CDR3 in amino acids: CASSLGSFREQYF. The CDR3 DNA sequence: TGTGCCAGCAGCTTGGGTTCGTTTCGGGAGCAGTACTTC.

This clonotype occurred a few times. The V and J genes are TRBV12-5 and TRBJ1-1; D unclear. Germline CDR1 reads LGHNT; CDR2 reads FRNRAP. This CDR3 contains 15 residues. V was cut by 5 bases and J by 0 bases, with 13 bases left in between. The CDR3 region is CASGPSGGMNTEAFF. The CDR3 nucleotides read TGTGCTAGTGGTCCCTCGGGCGGCATGAACACTGAAGCTTTCTTT. The full variable domain, in which reference TRBV12-5 and TRBJ1-1 provide the parts outside the CDR3, is DARVTQTPRHKVTEMGQEVTMRCQPILGHNTVFWYRQTMMQGLELLAYFRNRAPLDDSGMPKDRFSAEMPDATLATLKIQPSEPRDSAVYFCASGPSGGMNTEAFFGQGTRLTVV.

Comment on this clonotype: The junction does not match germline at one end; this may be a read error. V gene TRBV6-1 combines with J gene TRBJ1-2; D gene ambiguous. Germline V gene data show CDR1 as MNHNS and CDR2 as SASEGT. The CDR3 is 15 residues long. The CDR3 region is CASSEDVTTHYGYAF. The DNA for the CDR3 is TGTGCCAGCAGTGAAGATGTGACAACCCACTATGGCTACGCCTTC.